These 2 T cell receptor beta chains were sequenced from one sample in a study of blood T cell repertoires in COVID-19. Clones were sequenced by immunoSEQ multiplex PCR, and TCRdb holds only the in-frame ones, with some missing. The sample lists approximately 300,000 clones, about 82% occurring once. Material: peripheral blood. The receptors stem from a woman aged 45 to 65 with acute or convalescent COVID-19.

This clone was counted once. The CDR3 bases are TGCGCCAGCAGCACCGGACAGGGAGGTCAGCCCCAGCATTTT. Its translation is CASSTGQGGQPQHF. The chain links TRBV5-1 to TRBJ1-5, with 8 bases matching TRBD1. The trim removed 4 bases at V and 6 bases at J, leaving 6 bases unmatched. This CDR3 is 14 amino acids long. Germline CDR1 SGHRS, CDR2 YFSETQ.

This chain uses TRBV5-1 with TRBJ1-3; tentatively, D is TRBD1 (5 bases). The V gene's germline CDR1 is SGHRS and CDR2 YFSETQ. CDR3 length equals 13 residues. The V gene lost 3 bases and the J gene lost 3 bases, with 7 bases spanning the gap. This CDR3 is CASSSQGGNTIYF. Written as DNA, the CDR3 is TGCGCCAGCAGCTCTCAGGGTGGAAACACCATATATTTT.